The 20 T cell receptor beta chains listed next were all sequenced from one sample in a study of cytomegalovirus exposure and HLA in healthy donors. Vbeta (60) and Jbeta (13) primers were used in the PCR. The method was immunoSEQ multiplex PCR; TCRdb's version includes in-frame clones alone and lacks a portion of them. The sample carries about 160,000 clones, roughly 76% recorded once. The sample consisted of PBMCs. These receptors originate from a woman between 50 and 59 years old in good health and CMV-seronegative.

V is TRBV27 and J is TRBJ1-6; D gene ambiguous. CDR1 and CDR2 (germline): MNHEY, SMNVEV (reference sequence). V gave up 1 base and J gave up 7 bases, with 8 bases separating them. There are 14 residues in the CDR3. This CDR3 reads CASSLLRVNSPLHF. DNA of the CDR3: TGTGCCAGCAGTTTATTAAGAGTAAATTCACCCCTCCACTTT.

CDR3 loop: CASSLSGEGATQPQHF. CDR3 nucleotide sequence: TGTGCCAGCAGTTTATCGGGCGAGGGGGCAACTCAGCCCCAGCATTTT. The rearrangement links TRBV27 to TRBJ1-5, with 7 nucleotides matching TRBD1. The CDR3 is made up of 16 amino acids. Germline V gene lookup returns CDR1 MNHEY and CDR2 SMNVEV (reference sequence). V shed 0 bases, J shed 6 bases, and the junction held 8 bases outside the gene matches.

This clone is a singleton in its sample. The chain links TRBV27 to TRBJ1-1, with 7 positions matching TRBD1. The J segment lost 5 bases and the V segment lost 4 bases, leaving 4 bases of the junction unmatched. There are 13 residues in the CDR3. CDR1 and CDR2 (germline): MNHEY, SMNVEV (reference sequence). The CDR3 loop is CASSSLRGTEAFF. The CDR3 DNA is TGTGCCAGCAGTTCCCTCAGGGGGACTGAAGCTTTCTTT.

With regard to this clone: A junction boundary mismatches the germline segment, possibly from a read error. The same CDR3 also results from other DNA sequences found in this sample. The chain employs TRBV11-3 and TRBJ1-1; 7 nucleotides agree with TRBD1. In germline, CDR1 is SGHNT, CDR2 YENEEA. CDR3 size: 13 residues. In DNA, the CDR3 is TGTGCCAGCAGCCTCCGGGACAGCAGTGAAGCTTTCTTC. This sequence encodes CASSLRDSSEAFF.

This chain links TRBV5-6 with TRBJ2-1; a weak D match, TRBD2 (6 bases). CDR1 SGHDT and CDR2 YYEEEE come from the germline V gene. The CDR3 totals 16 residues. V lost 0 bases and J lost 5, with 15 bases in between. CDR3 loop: CASSLARGEVHNEQFF. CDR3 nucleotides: TGTGCCAGCAGCTTGGCGCGGGGTGAAGTCCACAATGAGCAGTTCTTC.

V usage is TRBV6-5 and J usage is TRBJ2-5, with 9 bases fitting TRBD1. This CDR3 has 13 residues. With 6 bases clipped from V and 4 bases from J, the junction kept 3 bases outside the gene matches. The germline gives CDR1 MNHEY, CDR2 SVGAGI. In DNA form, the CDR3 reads TGTGCCAGCAGCCGGGACAGGGCAGAGACCCAGTACTTC. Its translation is CASSRDRAETQYF.

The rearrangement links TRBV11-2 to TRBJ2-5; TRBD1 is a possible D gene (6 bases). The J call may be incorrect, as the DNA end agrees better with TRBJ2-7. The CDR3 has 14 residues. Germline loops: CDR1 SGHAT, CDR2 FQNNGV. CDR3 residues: CASSREAGAYEQYF. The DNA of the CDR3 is TGTGCCAGCAGCCGCGAGGCAGGGGCCTACGAGCAGTACTTC.

The CDR3 bases are TGTGCCAGCAGCTTGGGGACTAGCGCCTCCTACGAGCAGTACTTC. Protein: CASSLGTSASYEQYF. The chain joins TRBV11-2 to TRBJ2-7; 10 nucleotides align to TRBD2. J lost 0 bases, V lost 3 bases, and 2 bases had no gene match. Germline loops: CDR1 SGHAT, CDR2 FQNNGV. The CDR3 totals 15 residues. The variable domain in full, completed from reference TRBV11-2 and TRBJ2-7, reads EAGVAQSPRYKIIEKRQSVAFWCNPISGHATLYWYQQILGQGPKLLIQFQNNGVVDDSQLPKDRFSAERLKGVDSTLKIQPAKLEDSAVYLCASSLGTSASYEQYFGPGTRLTVT.

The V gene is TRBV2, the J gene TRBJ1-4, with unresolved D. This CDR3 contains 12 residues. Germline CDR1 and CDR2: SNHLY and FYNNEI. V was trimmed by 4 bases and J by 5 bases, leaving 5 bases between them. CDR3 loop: CASSVRNEKLFF. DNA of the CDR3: TGTGCCAGCAGTGTCAGGAATGAAAAACTGTTTTTT.

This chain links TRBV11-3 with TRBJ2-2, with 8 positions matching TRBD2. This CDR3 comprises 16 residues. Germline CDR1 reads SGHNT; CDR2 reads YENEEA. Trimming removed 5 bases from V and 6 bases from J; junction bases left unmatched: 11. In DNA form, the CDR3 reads TGTGCCAGCAGCCGAGGTCCGGGACTAGATCCCGGGGAGCTGTTTTTT. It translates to CASSRGPGLDPGELFF.

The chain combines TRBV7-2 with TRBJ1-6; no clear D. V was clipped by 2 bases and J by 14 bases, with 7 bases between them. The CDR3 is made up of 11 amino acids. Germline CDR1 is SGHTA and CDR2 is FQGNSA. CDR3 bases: TGTGCCAGCAGCTTACAGCAGGCCCTCCACTTT. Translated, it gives CASSLQQALHF.

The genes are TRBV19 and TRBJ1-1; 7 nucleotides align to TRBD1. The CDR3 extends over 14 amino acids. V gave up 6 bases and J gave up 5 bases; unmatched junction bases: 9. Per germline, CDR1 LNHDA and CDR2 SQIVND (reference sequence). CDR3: CASSPQGEWTEAFF. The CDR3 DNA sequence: TGTGCCAGTAGCCCCCAGGGGGAGTGGACTGAAGCTTTCTTT.

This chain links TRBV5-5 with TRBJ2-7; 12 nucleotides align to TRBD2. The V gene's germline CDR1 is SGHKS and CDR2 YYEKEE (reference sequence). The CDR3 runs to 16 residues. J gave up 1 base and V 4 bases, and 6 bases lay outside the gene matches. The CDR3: CASSVQLAGGSYEQYF. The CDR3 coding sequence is TGTGCCAGCAGCGTTCAACTAGCGGGAGGTTCCTACGAGCAGTACTTC.

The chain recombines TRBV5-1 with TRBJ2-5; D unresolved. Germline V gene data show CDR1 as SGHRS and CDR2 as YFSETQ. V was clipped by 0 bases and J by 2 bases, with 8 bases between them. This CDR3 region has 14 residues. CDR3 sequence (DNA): TGCGCCAGCAGCTTGGATGCAGGTCAAGAGACCCAGTACTTC. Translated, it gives CASSLDAGQETQYF.

The CDR3 DNA reads TGTGCCTGGTCCTCCTATCTTGAGCAGTTCTTC. Translated, it gives CAWSSYLEQFF. The rearrangement uses TRBV30 and TRBJ2-1, with D unresolved. Trimming removed 5 bases at V and 9 bases at J, with 11 bases between. The CDR3 sequence is 11 residues long. Germline values: CDR1 GTSNPN, CDR2 SVGIG (reference sequence).

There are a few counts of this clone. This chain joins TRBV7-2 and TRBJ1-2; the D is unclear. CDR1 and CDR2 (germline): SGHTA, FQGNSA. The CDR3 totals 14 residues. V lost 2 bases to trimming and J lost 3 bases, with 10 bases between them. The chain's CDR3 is CASSLRAADYGYTF. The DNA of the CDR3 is TGTGCCAGCAGCTTAAGGGCAGCGGACTATGGCTACACCTTC. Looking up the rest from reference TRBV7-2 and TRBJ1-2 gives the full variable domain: GAGVSQSPSNKVTEKGKDVELRCDPISGHTALYWYRQSLGQGLEFLIYFQGNSAPDKSGLPSDRFSAERTGGSVSTLTIQRTQQEDSAVYLCASSLRAADYGYTFGSGTRLTVV.

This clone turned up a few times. The CDR3 DNA sequence: TGTGCCACCAGCAGAGCCGAGTACAGGGTCGAAAGCACCGGGGAGCTGTTTTTT. Protein product: CATSRAEYRVESTGELFF. The V gene is TRBV15, the J gene TRBJ2-2; the D gene is possibly TRBD1 (6 bases). Germline CDR1 and CDR2: LNHNV and YYDKDF (reference sequence). V shed 1 base and J shed 4 bases, with 19 bases lying between them. The CDR3 totals 18 residues.

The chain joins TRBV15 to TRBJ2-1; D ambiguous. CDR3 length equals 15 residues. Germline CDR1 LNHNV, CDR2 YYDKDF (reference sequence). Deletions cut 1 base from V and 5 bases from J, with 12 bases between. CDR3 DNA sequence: TGTGCCACCAGCAGAGGCTCCGCGCGAGACAATGAGCAGTTCTTC. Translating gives CATSRGSARDNEQFF. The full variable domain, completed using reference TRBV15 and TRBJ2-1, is DAMVIQNPRYQVTQFGKPVTLSCSQTLNHNVMYWYQQKSSQAPKLLFHYYDKDFNNEADTPDNFQSRRPNTSFCFLDIRSPGLGDTAMYLCATSRGSARDNEQFFGPGTRLTVL.

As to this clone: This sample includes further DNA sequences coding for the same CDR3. The CDR3 is CASSLQGYEQYF. In DNA, the CDR3 is TGCGCCAGCAGTTTACAGGGCTACGAGCAGTACTTC. The genes are TRBV5-1 and TRBJ2-7, with D possibly TRBD1 on 6 matching bases. Trimming removed 5 bases at V and 3 bases at J, with 9 bases between. From germline, CDR1 is SGHRS and CDR2 YFSETQ. The CDR3 length is 12 residues.

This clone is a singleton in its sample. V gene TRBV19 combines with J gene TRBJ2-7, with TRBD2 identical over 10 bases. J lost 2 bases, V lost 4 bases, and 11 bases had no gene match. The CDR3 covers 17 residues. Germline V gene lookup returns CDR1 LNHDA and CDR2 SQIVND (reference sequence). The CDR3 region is CASSTRASGRVPYEQYF. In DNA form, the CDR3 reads TGTGCCAGTAGTACCCGCGCAAGCGGGAGGGTACCCTACGAGCAGTACTTC.